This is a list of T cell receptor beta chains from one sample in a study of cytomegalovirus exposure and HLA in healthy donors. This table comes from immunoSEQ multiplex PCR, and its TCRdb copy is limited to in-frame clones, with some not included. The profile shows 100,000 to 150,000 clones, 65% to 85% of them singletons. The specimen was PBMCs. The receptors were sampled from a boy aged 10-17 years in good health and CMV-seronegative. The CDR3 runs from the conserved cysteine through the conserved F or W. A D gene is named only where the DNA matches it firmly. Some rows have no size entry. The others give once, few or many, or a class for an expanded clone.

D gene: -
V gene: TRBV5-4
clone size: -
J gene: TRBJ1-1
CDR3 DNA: TGTGCCAGCAGCGTCGGGAGGACGAACACTGAAGCTTTCTTT
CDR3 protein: CASSVGRTNTEAFF

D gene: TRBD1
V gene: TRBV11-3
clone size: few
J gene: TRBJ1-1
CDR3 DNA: TGTGCCAGCAGCCCGAAGGGGGGGACAGGGAACGCGAACACTGAAGCTTTCTTT
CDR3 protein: CASSPKGGTGNANTEAFF

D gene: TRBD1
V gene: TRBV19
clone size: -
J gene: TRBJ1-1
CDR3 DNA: TGTGCCAGTAGTTCGACAGGGGCGAACACTGAAGCTTTCTTT
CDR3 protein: CASSSTGANTEAFF

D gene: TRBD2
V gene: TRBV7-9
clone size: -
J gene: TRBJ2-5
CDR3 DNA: TGTGCCAGCAGCTTCCCCCTAGCGGGAGGGTTAGAGACCCAGTACTTC
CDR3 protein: CASSFPLAGGLETQYF

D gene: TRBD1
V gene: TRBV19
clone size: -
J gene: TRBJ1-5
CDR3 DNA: TGTGCCAGTTGCGGACAGGGCCCCTACCAGCCCCAGCATTTT
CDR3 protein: CASCGQGPYQPQHF

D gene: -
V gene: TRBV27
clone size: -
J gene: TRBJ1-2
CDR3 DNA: TGTGCCAGCAGTCCCTATCTTACAGGGAGCTATGGCTACACCTTC
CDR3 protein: CASSPYLTGSYGYTF

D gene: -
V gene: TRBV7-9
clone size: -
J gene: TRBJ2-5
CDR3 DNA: TGTGCCAGCAGTTCCGACGAGCGTCAAGAGACCCAGTACTTC
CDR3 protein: CASSSDERQETQYF

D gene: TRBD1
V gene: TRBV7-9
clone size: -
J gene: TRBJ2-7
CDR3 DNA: TGTGCCAGCAGCTTAGTGGTAGACAGGGGTCGTGGGTACGAGCAGTACTTC
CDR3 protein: CASSLVVDRGRGYEQYF

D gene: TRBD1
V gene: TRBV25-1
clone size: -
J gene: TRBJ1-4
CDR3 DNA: TGTGCCAGCAGTGAATATAAAGGGGGCGGTGAAAAACTGTTTTTT
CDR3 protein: CASSEYKGGGEKLFF

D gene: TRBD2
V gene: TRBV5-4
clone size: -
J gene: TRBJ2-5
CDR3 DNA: TGTGCCAGCAGCCCCTTTAGGCTAGCGGAATACGAAGAGACCCAGTACTTC
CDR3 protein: CASSPFRLAEYEETQYF

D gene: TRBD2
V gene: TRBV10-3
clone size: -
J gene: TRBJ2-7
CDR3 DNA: TGTGCCATCAGCCTAGCGGGAGGGGAGTACGAGCAGTACTTC
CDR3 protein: CAISLAGGEYEQYF

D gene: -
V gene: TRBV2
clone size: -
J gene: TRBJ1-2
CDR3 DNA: TGTGCCAGCAGTGAAGCGCGGGGCAGAGGGAGTGGCTACACCTTC
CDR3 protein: CASSEARGRGSGYTF

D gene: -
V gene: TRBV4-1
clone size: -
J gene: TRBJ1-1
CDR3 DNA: TGCGCCAGCAGCCAAGACAGGGACACTGAAGCTTTCTTT
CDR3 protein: CASSQDRDTEAFF

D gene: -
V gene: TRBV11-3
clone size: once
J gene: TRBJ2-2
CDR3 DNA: TGTGCCAGCAGCATTAAGACGGGACTCATAAACACCGGGGAGCTGTTTTTT
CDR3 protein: CASSIKTGLINTGELFF

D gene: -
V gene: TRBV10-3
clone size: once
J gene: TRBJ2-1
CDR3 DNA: TGTGCCATCAGTGAGGGCGGCAATGAGCAGTTCTTC
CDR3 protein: CAISEGGNEQFF

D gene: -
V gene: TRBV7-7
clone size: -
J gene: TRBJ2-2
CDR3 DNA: TGTGCCAGCAGCTTAGCGGGAGGTCACACCGGGGAGCTGTTTTTT
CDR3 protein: CASSLAGGHTGELFF

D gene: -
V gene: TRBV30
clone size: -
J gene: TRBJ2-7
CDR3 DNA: TGTGCCTGGACACCGAATGACTTATTACCCTACGAGCAGTACTTC
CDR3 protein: CAWTPNDLLPYEQYF

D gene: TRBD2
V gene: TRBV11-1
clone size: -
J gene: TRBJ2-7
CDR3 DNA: TGTGCCAGCAGACGTCTCGGGACTAGCGGCCACGAGCAGTACTTC
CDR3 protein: CASRRLGTSGHEQYF

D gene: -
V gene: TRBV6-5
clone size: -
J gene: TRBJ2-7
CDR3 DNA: TGTGCCAGCAGTCGTGAACTAGTCGGCTACGAGCAGTACTTC
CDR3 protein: CASSRELVGYEQYF

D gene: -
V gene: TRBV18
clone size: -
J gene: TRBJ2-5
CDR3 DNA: TGTGCCAGCTCCCGAGGAGGTAGAGAGACCCAGTACTTC
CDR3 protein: CASSRGGRETQYF

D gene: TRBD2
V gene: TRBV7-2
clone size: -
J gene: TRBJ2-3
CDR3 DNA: TGTGCCAGCAGCATCTTAGCGGGAAGCACAGATACGCAGTATTTT
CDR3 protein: CASSILAGSTDTQYF